Listed below are T cell receptor beta chains from one sample, sequenced in a study of T cell repertoires in cytomegalovirus infection. One entry per CDR3 protein, called by TCRdb with MiXCR from the reads. This table holds around 320,000 distinct CDR3 sequences, roughly 9.5% found once. The sequenced sample consisted of PBMCs. The receptors come from a human donor in good health (CMV status not recorded). Some clones in this sample may be carry-over from other donors' samples. Each CDR3 is given with its conserved first and last residue. A D gene is named only where the DNA matches it firmly. Not every row has a clone size; where given, it reads once, few, many or a size class.

cdr3_nt | cdr3_aa | d_call | v_call | clone_size | j_call
TGTGCCAGCAGGTACAGGGTCAATCAGCCCCAGCATTTT | CASRYRVNQPQHF | NA | TRBV12-3/TRBV12-4 | many | TRBJ1-5
TGTGCCAGCAGCTCTCTACAGACAAGCTATGGCTACACCTTC | CASSSLQTSYGYTF | NA | TRBV11-2 | few | TRBJ1-2
TGCGCCAGCAGCCAAGATCTCGGTACGCAGAAGTTTGGCTACACCTTC | CASSQDLGTQKFGYTF | NA | TRBV4-3 | few | TRBJ1-2
TGTGCCAGCAGTCCCACACCCAGACTAGCGGGGGGCCACAATGAGCAGTTCTTC | CASSPTPRLAGGHNEQFF | TRBD2 | TRBV6-5 | many | TRBJ2-1
TGTGCCAGCAGGGGACTAGCGGGGGGAAGACAGTTCTTC | CASRGLAGGRQFF | TRBD2 | TRBV6-1 | NA | TRBJ2-1
TGTGCCAGCGGGGCAGTACCGAACACTGAAGCTTTCTTT | CASGAVPNTEAFF | NA | TRBV2 | few | TRBJ1-1
TGCAGTGCTCGCGACAGGGCCTATGGCTACACCTTC | CSARDRAYGYTF | TRBD1 | TRBV20-1 | NA | TRBJ1-2
TGTGCCATCAGTGATCAATCGGGGAGGGCTAGCGGGGAAGCCTACGAGCAGTACTTC | CAISDQSGRASGEAYEQYF | TRBD2 | TRBV10-3 | NA | TRBJ2-7
TGTGCCAGTAGTATGGGACTAGCGGGGGCGATCTACGCAGATACGCAGTATTTT | CASSMGLAGAIYADTQYF | TRBD2 | TRBV19 | NA | TRBJ2-3
TGCGCCAGCAGCCAAGTCACTGCAACTAATGAAAAACTGTTTTTT | CASSQVTATNEKLFF | NA | TRBV4-1 | few | TRBJ1-4
TGTGCCAGTAGTCCCCGGGGGAGGGGGGAAACCGGGGAGCTGTTTTTT | CASSPRGRGETGELFF | NA | TRBV19 | NA | TRBJ2-2
TGTGCCAGCAGTCGAAGACAGGGAAGTGAGAATGAGCAGTTCTTC | CASSRRQGSENEQFF | TRBD1 | TRBV6-5 | NA | TRBJ2-1
TGCAGTGCTAGAGGGACGGGGGGACCCCCTTGGGAGCAGTACTTC | CSARGTGGPPWEQYF | TRBD2 | TRBV20-1 | few | TRBJ2-7
TGTGCCAGCAGCTTCCCGGGAGATCAGCCCCAGCATTTT | CASSFPGDQPQHF | NA | TRBV7-9 | many | TRBJ1-5
TGTGCCAGTAGTGACTCTCTCTGGAACACTGAAGCTTTCTTT | CASSDSLWNTEAFF | NA | TRBV19 | NA | TRBJ1-1
TGTGCCATCAGGGCGAGTGGGGGAACCTACGAGCAGTACTTC | CAIRASGGTYEQYF | NA | TRBV10-3 | many | TRBJ2-7
TGTGCCAGCAGCTTAAGGGGGGGACAGGGGCGTCCCCAGTACTTC | CASSLRGGQGRPQYF | TRBD1 | TRBV7-2 | few | TRBJ2-5
TGTGCCACCAGCAGAGGGGGCGCACAGGGATCAGAGCAGTTCTTC | CATSRGGAQGSEQFF | NA | TRBV15 | few | TRBJ2-1
TGTGCCAGCAGTTTCGGACAGAGCTCTTCCTATGGCTACACCTTC | CASSFGQSSSYGYTF | NA | TRBV7-9 | medium-sized | TRBJ1-2
TGTGCCAGCAGTCCCGAGGCCCGTGCCGGGGAGCTGTTTTTT | CASSPEARAGELFF | NA | TRBV2 | few | TRBJ2-2
TGCAGTGCTCCTAGCGGGGCCGTAGATACGCAGTATTTT | CSAPSGAVDTQYF | TRBD2 | TRBV20-1 | NA | TRBJ2-3
TGTGCCAGCAGTTGGGACAGCGATCAGGGGCAGCCCCAGCATTTT | CASSWDSDQGQPQHF | TRBD1 | TRBV28 | many | TRBJ1-5
TGTGCCAGCAGCTTGGGTCAGGGGTACTCTGGAAACACCATATATTTT | CASSLGQGYSGNTIYF | NA | TRBV5-4 | many | TRBJ1-3
TGTGCCAGCAGCCCGCAGGGCGGTGGGGGCAAGACCCAGTACTTC | CASSPQGGGGKTQYF | NA | TRBV7-2 | many | TRBJ2-5
TGTGCCAGCAGTTTAGTAAAGCGCGCTGGGGCCAACGTCCTGACTTTC | CASSLVKRAGANVLTF | NA | TRBV28 | NA | TRBJ2-6
TGTGCCAGCAGAGGCAGGGGGAGGGCCCCAGATACGCAGTATTTT | CASRGRGRAPDTQYF | NA | TRBV6-1 | few | TRBJ2-3
TGTGCCAGCAGCTCCTCGGTGGGTTCCGGGGAGCTGTTTTTT | CASSSSVGSGELFF | NA | TRBV7-3 | NA | TRBJ2-2
TGTGCCAGCAGAACCTTAGGACTTACAGGGGAAAATGAGCAGTTCTTC | CASRTLGLTGENEQFF | TRBD1 | TRBV5-6 | few | TRBJ2-1
TGTGCCAGCAGAGGGACAGGGGCCTACGAGCAGTACTTC | CASRGTGAYEQYF | TRBD1 | TRBV7-2 | many | TRBJ2-7
TGTGCCAGCAGTGGAGGGGCTAGCGGGGCCGCGAACACCGGGGAGCTGTTTTTT | CASSGGASGAANTGELFF | TRBD2 | TRBV6-1 | few | TRBJ2-2
TGTGCCAGCAGCCGGGACAAGCGAACCTACGAGCAGTACTTC | CASSRDKRTYEQYF | NA | TRBV11-2 | NA | TRBJ2-7
TGTGCCAGCAGTTTTCAGGGTATCTTCGGTGAAGCTTTCTTT | CASSFQGIFGEAFF | NA | TRBV28 | few | TRBJ1-1